This T cell receptor beta chain was retrieved from a study of Graves' ophthalmopathy and Graves' hyperthyroidism. CDR3 regions of TCR beta were amplified from RNA transcripts. The first round was an RT-PCR with HTBI primers, and the second round was a multiplex PCR. TCRdb re-derived calls from the multiplex PCR reads in MiXCR, one entry per CDR3 protein. The sample comprises 300,000 or so distinct CDR3 sequences, under 20% of which are singletons, and 9% to 15% rests with the top ten. In its sample, this clonotype was seen many times. What it recognizes is unknown. The CDR3 contains 12 residues. The germline V gene has CDR1 SGHRS and CDR2 YFSETQ. Between the trimmed V and J ends, which lost 4 bases and 3 bases, there was a span of 8 bases. Study results and limitations: Most expanded clonotypes from thyroid (those above 0.001 frequency) were also found in blood.

Other autoimmune disease, uncontrolled infection, pregnancy and lactation led to exclusion. The clonotype was recovered from an adult man with Graves' ophthalmopathy. The J gene is TRBJ2-7, the V gene TRBV5-1, with no clear D. The source material was peripheral blood. CDR3 DNA: TGCGCCAGCAGCCTTGACAACTACGAGCAGTACTTC. This codes for CASSLDNYEQYF.